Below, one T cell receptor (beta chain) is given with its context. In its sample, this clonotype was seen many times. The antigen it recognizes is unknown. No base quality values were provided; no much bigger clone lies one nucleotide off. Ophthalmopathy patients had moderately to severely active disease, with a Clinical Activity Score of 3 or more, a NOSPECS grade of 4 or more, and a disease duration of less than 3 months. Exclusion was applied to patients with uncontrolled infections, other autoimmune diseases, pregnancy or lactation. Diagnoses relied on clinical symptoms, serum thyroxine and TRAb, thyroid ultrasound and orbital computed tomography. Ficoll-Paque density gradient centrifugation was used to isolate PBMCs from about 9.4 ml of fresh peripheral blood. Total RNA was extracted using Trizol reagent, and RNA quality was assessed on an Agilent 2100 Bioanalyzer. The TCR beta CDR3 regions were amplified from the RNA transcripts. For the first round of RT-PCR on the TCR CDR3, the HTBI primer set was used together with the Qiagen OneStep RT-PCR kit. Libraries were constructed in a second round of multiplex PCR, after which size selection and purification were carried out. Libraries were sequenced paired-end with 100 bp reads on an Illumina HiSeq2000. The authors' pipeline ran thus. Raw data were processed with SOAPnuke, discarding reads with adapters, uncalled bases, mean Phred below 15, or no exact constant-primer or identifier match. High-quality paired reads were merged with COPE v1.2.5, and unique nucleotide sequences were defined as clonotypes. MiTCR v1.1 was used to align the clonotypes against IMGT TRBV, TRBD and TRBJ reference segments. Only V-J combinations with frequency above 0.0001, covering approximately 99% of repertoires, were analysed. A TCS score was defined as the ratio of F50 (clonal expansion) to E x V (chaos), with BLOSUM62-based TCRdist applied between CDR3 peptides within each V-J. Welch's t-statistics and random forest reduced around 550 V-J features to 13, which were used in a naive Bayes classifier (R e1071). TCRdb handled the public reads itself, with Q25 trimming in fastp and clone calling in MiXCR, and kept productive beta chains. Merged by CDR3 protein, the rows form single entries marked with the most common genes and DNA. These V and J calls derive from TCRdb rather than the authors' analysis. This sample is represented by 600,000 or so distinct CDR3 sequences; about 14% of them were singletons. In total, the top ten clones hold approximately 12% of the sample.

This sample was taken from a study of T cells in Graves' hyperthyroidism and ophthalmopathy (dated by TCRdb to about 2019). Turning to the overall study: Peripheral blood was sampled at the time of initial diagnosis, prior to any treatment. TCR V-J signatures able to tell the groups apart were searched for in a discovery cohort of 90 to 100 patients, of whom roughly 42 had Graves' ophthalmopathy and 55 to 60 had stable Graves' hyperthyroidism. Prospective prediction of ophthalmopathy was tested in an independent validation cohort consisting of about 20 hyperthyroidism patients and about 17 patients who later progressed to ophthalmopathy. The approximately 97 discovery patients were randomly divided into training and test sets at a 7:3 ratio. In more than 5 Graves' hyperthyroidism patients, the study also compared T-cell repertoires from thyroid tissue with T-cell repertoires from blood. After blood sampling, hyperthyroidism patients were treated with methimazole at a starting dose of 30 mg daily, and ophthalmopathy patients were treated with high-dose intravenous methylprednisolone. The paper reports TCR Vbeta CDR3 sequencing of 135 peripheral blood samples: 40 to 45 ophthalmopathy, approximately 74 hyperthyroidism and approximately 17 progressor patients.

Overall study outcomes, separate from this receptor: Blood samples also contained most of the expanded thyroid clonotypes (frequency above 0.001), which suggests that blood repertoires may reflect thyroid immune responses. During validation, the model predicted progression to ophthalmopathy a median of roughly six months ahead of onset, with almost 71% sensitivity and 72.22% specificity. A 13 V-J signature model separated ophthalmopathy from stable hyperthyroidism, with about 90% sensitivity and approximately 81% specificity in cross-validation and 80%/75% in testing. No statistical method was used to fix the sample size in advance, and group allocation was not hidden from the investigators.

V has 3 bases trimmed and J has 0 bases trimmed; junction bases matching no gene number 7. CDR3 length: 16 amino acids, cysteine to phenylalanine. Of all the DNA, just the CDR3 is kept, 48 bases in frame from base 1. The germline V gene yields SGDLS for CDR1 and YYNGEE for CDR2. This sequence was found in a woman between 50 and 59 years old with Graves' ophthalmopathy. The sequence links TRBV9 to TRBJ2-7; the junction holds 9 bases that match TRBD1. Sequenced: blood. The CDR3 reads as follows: CASSATGTGTSYEQYF. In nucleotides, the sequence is TGTGCCAGCAGCGCAACCGGGACAGGGACCTCCTACGAGCAGTACTTC. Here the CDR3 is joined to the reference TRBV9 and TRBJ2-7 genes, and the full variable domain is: DSGVTQTPKHLITATGQRVTLRCSPRSGDLSVYWYQQSLDQGLQFLIQYYNGEERAKGNILERFSAQQFPDLHSELNLSSLELGDSALYFCASSATGTGTSYEQYFGPGTRLTVT.